Listed below are T cell receptor beta chains from one sample, sequenced in a study of shared clonotypes between healthy human individuals. Here immunoSEQ multiplex PCR was the method, and the copy in TCRdb shows in-frame clones only, minus some. Counted here are roughly 1,800,000 clones, 85% to 95% occurring once; the ten biggest clones make up 1% to 1.5%. Sequencing used naive CD8+ T cells sorted from blood. The receptors originated from a young man in good health. The CDR3 runs from the conserved cysteine through the conserved F or W. A D gene is named only where the DNA matches it firmly. Where a row states a size, it is once, few, many or the class of an expanded clone; other rows omit it.

TRBV4-3	.	TRBJ2-3	TRBD1	15	TGCGCCAGCAGCCAGCTTACAGGGGCCGGAGATACGCAGTATTTT	CASSQLTGAGDTQYF
TRBV9	.	TRBJ2-7	.	14	TGTGCCAGCAGCCCAGGGCAATCCCCCTACGAGCAGTACTTC	CASSPGQSPYEQYF
TRBV29-1	once	TRBJ2-1	TRBD2	14	TGCAGCGTGGTCGGACTAGCGGGATTTAATGAGCAGTTCTTC	CSVVGLAGFNEQFF
TRBV11-2	.	TRBJ1-2	.	12	TGTGCCAGCAGCTGGGGACTTAATGGCTACACCTTC	CASSWGLNGYTF
TRBV29-1	.	TRBJ2-2	.	17	TGCAGCGTTGAACCGATCACCGGGGGGCCGAACACCGGGGAGCTGTTTTTT	CSVEPITGGPNTGELFF
TRBV11-3	.	TRBJ2-7	.	15	TGTGCCAGCAGCTTAGTGGGCGGGGCTCTCTACGAGCAGTACTTC	CASSLVGGALYEQYF
TRBV27	.	TRBJ2-3	.	16	TGTGCCAGCAGTTTATTCGCGACAGGATTCACAGATACGCAGTATTTT	CASSLFATGFTDTQYF
TRBV4-3	.	TRBJ2-2	.	12	TGCGCCAGCAGCCGGGGGTCCGGGGAGCTGTTTTTT	CASSRGSGELFF
TRBV10-3	.	TRBJ1-4	.	12	TGTGCCATCAGTGAGGGTAATGAAAAACTGTTTTTT	CAISEGNEKLFF
TRBV9	.	TRBJ2-3	TRBD2	16	TGTGCCAGCAGCGTTAGCGGGGGGTTTGGCACAGATACGCAGTATTTT	CASSVSGGFGTDTQYF
TRBV27	.	TRBJ2-7	.	14	TGTGCCAGCAGTTTTAGGGCCTCTACCTACGAGCAGTACTTC	CASSFRASTYEQYF
TRBV4-1	.	TRBJ1-5	.	13	TGCGCCAGCAGCCTCGGACAGAATCAGCCCCAGCATTTT	CASSLGQNQPQHF
TRBV27	.	TRBJ1-1	.	14	TGTGCCAGCAGTATCTCGACACTGAACACTGAAGCTTTCTTT	CASSISTLNTEAFF
TRBV6-1	.	TRBJ1-2	.	13	TGTGCCGCAGACCGGGGTGGGATCTATGGCTACACCTTC	CAADRGGIYGYTF
TRBV13	.	TRBJ1-3	.	14	TGTGCCAGCAGTTCAGGGATATCTGGAAACACCATATATTTT	CASSSGISGNTIYF
TRBV30	.	TRBJ1-1	TRBD1	14	TGTGCCTGGAGTCGACAGGGGGCGGCCAACGAAGCTTTCTTT	CAWSRQGAANEAFF
TRBV4-2	.	TRBJ1-1	.	15	TGTGCCAGCAGCCAAGAGACAGCAATGAACACTGAAGCTTTCTTT	CASSQETAMNTEAFF
TRBV7-9	.	TRBJ1-1	.	16	TGTGCCAGCAGCCATCCCCCCCGCGGGACGAACACTGAAGCTTTCTTT	CASSHPPRGTNTEAFF
TRBV27	.	TRBJ1-1	.	14	TGTGCCAGCAGTACCGGGACGCCGAACACTGAAGCTTTCTTT	CASSTGTPNTEAFF
TRBV6-1	.	TRBJ2-1	TRBD2	17	TGTGCCAGCAGTGGCTCTGTGGGCGGGAGCTCCTACAATGAGCAGTTCTTC	CASSGSVGGSSYNEQFF
TRBV10-2	.	TRBJ1-4	.	14	TGCGCCAGCAGTGAGTCCGACCGAAATGAAAAACTGTTTTTT	CASSESDRNEKLFF
TRBV4-3	.	TRBJ2-5	.	15	TGCGCCAGCAGCCAAATACAGGGCCTCCAAGAGACCCAGTACTTC	CASSQIQGLQETQYF
TRBV27	.	TRBJ2-1	TRBD2	16	TGTGCCAGCAGTTTATCGGCGGGAGCGGCCAAAAATGAGCAGTTCTTC	CASSLSAGAAKNEQFF
TRBV6-5	.	TRBJ1-5	TRBD1	15	TGTGCCAGCAGACCATCTCAGGGGGCTAGGCAGCCCCAGCATTTT	CASRPSQGARQPQHF
TRBV6-1	.	TRBJ2-7	.	12	TGTGCCAGCAGTTCGGTGATCTACGAGCAGTACTTC	CASSSVIYEQYF
TRBV2	.	TRBJ2-6	.	18	TGTGCCAGCATCTTCTCCCGTGAGGGCGCGGTTGGGGCCAACGTCCTGACTTTC	CASIFSREGAVGANVLTF
TRBV9	once	TRBJ2-3	.	15	TGTGCCAGCAGCGGGACATTTTCTAGCACAGATACGCAGTATTTT	CASSGTFSSTDTQYF
TRBV27	.	TRBJ2-7	.	12	TGTGCCAGCAGTTTACAGGGATACGAGCAGTACTTC	CASSLQGYEQYF
TRBV7-9	.	TRBJ2-7	.	17	TGTGCCAGCAGCTTAGTAGGGGGGGTCTCGGTGGCCTACGAGCAGTACTTC	CASSLVGGVSVAYEQYF
TRBV7-6	.	TRBJ2-7	.	14	TGTGCCAGCAGCTTAGAACAGGGATACTACGAGCAGTACTTC	CASSLEQGYYEQYF
TRBV28	.	TRBJ2-3	.	16	TGTGCCAGCAGCCCATCCCGGGGACACCCCCCAGATACGCAGTATTTT	CASSPSRGHPPDTQYF
TRBV10-3	.	TRBJ1-1	.	14	TGTGCCATCTTTGAGGGGGGGGAGAACACTGAAGCTTTCTTT	CAIFEGGENTEAFF
TRBV28	.	TRBJ2-7	.	12	TGTGCCAGCAGTCTCTCGGGTGGGGAGCAGTACTTC	CASSLSGGEQYF
TRBV7-9	.	TRBJ2-5	TRBD1	15	TGTGCCAGCAGCCCACCGGACAGGGACCAAGAGACCCAGTACTTC	CASSPPDRDQETQYF
TRBV2	.	TRBJ2-2	.	11	TGTGCCAGCGACGGTACCGGGGAGCTGTTTTTT	CASDGTGELFF